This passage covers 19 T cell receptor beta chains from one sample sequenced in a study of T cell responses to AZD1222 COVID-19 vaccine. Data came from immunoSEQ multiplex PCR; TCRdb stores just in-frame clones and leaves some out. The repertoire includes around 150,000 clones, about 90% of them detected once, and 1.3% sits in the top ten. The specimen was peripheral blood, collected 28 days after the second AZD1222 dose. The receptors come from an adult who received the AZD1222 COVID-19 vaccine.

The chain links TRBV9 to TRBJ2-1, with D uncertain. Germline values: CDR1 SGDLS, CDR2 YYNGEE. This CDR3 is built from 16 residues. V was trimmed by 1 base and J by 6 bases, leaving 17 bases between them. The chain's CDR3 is CASSVSAYLTTNEQFF. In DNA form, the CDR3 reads TGTGCCAGCAGCGTAAGTGCATATCTAACCACCAATGAGCAGTTCTTC. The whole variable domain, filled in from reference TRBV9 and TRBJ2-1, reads DSGVTQTPKHLITATGQRVTLRCSPRSGDLSVYWYQQSLDQGLQFLIQYYNGEERAKGNILERFSAQQFPDLHSELNLSSLELGDSALYFCASSVSAYLTTNEQFFGPGTRLTVL.

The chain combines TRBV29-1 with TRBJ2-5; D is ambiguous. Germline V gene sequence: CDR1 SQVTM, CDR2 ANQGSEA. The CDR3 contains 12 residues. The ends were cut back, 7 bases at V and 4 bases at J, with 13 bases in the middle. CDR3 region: CSAAGSRETQYF. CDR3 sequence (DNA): TGCAGCGCCGCCGGTAGCAGAGAGACCCAGTACTTC.

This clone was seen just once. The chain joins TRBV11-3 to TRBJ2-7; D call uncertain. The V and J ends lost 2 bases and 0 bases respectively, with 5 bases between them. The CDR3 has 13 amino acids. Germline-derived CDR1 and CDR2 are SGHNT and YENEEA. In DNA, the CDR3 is TGTGCCAGCAGCTTAACTCCCTCCTACGAGCAGTACTTC. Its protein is CASSLTPSYEQYF.

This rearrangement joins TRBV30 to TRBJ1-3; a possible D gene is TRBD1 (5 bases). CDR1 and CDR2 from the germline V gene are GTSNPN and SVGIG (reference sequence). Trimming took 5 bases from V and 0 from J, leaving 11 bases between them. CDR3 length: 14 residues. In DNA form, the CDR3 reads TGTGCCTGGGACAGAGGTAGCTCTGGAAACACCATATATTTT. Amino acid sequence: CAWDRGSSGNTIYF.

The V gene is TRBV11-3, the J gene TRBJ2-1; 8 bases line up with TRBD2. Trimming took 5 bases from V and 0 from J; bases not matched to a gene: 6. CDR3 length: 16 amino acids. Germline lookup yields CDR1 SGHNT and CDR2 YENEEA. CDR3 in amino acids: CASSGASGPSYNEQFF. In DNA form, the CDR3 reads TGTGCCAGCAGCGGGGCTAGCGGGCCCTCCTACAATGAGCAGTTCTTC.

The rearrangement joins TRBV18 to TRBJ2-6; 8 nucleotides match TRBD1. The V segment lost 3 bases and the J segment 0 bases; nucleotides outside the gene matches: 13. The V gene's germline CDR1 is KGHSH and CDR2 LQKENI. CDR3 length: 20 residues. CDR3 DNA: TGTGCCAGCTCACCCAACCTCAAGACAGGGGAACTCTCTGGGGCCAACGTCCTGACTTTC. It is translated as CASSPNLKTGELSGANVLTF.

The CDR3 reads CASSPNLGNQPQHF. As DNA, the CDR3 is TGTGCCAGCAGCCCAAACTTGGGCAATCAGCCCCAGCATTTT. The chain carries TRBV7-2 and TRBJ1-5; D is unclear. This CDR3 comprises 14 residues. The germline V gene encodes CDR1 SGHTA and CDR2 FQGNSA. V lost 5 bases, J lost 2 bases, and 10 bases lay in between.

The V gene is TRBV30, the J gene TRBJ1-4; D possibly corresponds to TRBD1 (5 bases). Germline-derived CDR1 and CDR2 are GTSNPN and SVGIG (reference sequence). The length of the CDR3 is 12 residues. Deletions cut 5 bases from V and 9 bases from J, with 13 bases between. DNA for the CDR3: TGTGCCTGGGACAGCTCCCACAAAAAACTGTTTTTT. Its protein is CAWDSSHKKLFF.

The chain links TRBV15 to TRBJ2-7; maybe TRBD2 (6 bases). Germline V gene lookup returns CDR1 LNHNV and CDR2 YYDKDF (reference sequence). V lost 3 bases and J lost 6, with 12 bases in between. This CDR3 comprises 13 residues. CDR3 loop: CATSRGLGGEQYF. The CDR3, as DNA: TGTGCCACCAGCAGGGGCCTGGGGGGCGAGCAGTACTTC.

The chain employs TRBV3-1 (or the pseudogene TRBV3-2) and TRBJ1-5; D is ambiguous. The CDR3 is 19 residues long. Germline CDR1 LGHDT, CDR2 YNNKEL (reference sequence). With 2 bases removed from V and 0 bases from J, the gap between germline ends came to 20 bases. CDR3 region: CASSQRTVRVTHSNQPQHF. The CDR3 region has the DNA TGTGCCAGCAGCCAACGAACGGTCCGGGTCACCCATAGCAATCAGCCCCAGCATTTT.

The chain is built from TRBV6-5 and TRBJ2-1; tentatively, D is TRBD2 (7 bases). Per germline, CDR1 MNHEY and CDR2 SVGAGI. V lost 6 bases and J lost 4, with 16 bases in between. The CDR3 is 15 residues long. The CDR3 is CASSLQGGLYNEQFF. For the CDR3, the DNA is TGTGCCAGCAGCCTACAGGGAGGGCTTTACAATGAGCAGTTCTTC.

The CDR3 DNA reads as TGTGCCAGCAGTGACTCTCCAGGGGTGAAACTGTTTTTT. Its translation: CASSDSPGVKLFF. The chain is built from TRBV6-4 and TRBJ1-4; a possible D gene is TRBD1 (6 bases). Per the germline V gene, CDR1 is MRHNA and CDR2 is SNTAGT. V was cut by 0 bases and J by 11 bases, with 10 bases left in between. This CDR3 region has 13 residues.

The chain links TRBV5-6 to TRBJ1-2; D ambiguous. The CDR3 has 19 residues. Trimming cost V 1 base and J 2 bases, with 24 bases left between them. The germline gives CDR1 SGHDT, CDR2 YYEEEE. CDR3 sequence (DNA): TGTGCCAGCAGCTTGCTGGTCGGGCAGCGAGGTAACCCCAACTATGGCTACACCTTC. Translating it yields CASSLLVGQRGNPNYGYTF.

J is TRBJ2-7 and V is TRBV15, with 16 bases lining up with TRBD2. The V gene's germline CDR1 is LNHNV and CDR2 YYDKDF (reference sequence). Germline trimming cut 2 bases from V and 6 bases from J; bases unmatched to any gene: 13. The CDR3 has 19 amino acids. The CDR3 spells CATSRPIMGLAGGDSEQYF. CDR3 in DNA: TGTGCCACCAGCAGACCAATCATGGGACTAGCGGGAGGGGACAGCGAGCAGTACTTC.

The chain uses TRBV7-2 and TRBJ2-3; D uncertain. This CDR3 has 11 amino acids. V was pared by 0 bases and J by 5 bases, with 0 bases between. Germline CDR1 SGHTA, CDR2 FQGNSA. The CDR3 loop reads CASSLADTQYF. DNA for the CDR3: TGTGCCAGCAGCTTAGCAGATACGCAGTATTTT. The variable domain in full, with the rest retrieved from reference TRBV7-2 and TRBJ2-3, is GAGVSQSPSNKVTEKGKDVELRCDPISGHTALYWYRQSLGQGLEFLIYFQGNSAPDKSGLPSDRFSAERTGGSVSTLTIQRTQQEDSAVYLCASSLADTQYFGPGTRLTVL.

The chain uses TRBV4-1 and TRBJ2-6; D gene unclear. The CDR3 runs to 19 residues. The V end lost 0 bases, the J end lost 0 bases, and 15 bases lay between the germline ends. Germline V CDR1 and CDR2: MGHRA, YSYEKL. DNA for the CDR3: TGCGCCAGCAGCCAAGAGTGGGCAGGCCACAGCTCTGGGGCCAACGTCCTGACTTTC. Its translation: CASSQEWAGHSSGANVLTF.

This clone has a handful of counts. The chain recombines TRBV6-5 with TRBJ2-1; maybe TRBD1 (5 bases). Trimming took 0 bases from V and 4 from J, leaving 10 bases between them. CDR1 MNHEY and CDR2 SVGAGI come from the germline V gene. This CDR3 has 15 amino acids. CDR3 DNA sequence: TGTGCCAGCAGTTACTCATGGACAAGTTACAATGAGCAGTTCTTC. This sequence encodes CASSYSWTSYNEQFF.

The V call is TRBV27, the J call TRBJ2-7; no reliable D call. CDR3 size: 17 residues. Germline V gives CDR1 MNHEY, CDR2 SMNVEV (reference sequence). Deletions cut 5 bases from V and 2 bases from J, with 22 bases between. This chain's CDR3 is CASSLTPRHLETYEQYF. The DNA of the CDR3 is TGTGCCAGCAGTCTCACCCCTCGACATCTAGAGACCTACGAGCAGTACTTC.

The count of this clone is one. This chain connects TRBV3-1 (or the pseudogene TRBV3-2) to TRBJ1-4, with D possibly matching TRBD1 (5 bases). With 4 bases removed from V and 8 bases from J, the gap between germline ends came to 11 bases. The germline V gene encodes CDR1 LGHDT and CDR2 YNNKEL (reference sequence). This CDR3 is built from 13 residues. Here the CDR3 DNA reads TGTGCCAGCAGCCCCTCGCGGGGCGAAAAACTGTTTTTT. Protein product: CASSPSRGEKLFF.